These T cell receptor beta chains were read from a single sample in a study of technical replicates of blood from several donors. Profiled with immunoSEQ multiplex PCR; TCRdb holds only in-frame clones, not every one. The table has tens of thousands of clones, roughly 94% seen once. The material sequenced was T cells isolated from PBMCs. The origin of the receptors is a human donor in good health. Each CDR3 is given with its conserved first and last residue. Each record gives: V gene, J gene, CDR3 protein.

v_gene: TRBV14; j_gene: TRBJ1-2; CDR3aa: CASSQVAGSGYTF
v_gene: TRBV19; j_gene: TRBJ2-1; CDR3aa: CASSISPRGNEQFF
v_gene: TRBV11-2; j_gene: TRBJ1-3; CDR3aa: CASSLVKGTRNTIYF
v_gene: TRBV5-1; j_gene: TRBJ1-5; CDR3aa: CASSLAGLVNQPQHF
v_gene: TRBV30; j_gene: TRBJ2-7; CDR3aa: CAWSLAGYEQYF
v_gene: TRBV28; j_gene: TRBJ2-1; CDR3aa: CASSSVQYSYNEQFF
v_gene: TRBV6-1; j_gene: TRBJ2-3; CDR3aa: CASSEGLAGGTGTQYF
v_gene: TRBV28; j_gene: TRBJ2-7; CDR3aa: CASSLVRGLTNQLYEQYF
v_gene: TRBV7-3; j_gene: TRBJ1-1; CDR3aa: CASSPTGTAFHTEAFF
v_gene: TRBV19; j_gene: TRBJ1-5; CDR3aa: CASSIRSPQHF
v_gene: TRBV30; j_gene: TRBJ1-1; CDR3aa: CATSGGANTEAFF
v_gene: TRBV28; j_gene: TRBJ1-1; CDR3aa: CASTTYSSNTEAFF
v_gene: TRBV29-1; j_gene: TRBJ2-1; CDR3aa: CSVVWDRANEQFF
v_gene: TRBV10-3; j_gene: TRBJ2-7; CDR3aa: CAVTPSNSYEQYF
v_gene: TRBV25-1; j_gene: TRBJ1-4; CDR3aa: CASSKGEHEKLFF
v_gene: TRBV11-2; j_gene: TRBJ2-7; CDR3aa: CASSLWPGDYEQYF
v_gene: TRBV4-3; j_gene: TRBJ1-5; CDR3aa: CASSQDTGRQPQHF
v_gene: TRBV19; j_gene: TRBJ1-1; CDR3aa: CASSITGIGTEAFF
v_gene: TRBV4-1; j_gene: TRBJ2-3; CDR3aa: CASSQGQRSTDTQYF
v_gene: TRBV2; j_gene: TRBJ2-2; CDR3aa: CASSPVWTSYTGELFF
v_gene: TRBV7-3; j_gene: TRBJ1-1; CDR3aa: CASSYTGDTEAFF
v_gene: TRBV5-1; j_gene: TRBJ2-1; CDR3aa: CASSSYTSGNNEQFF
v_gene: TRBV25-1; j_gene: TRBJ2-2; CDR3aa: CASSDVGGEYTGELFF
v_gene: TRBV5-1; j_gene: TRBJ2-7; CDR3aa: CASSPGSSFYEQYF
v_gene: TRBV7-3; j_gene: TRBJ2-3; CDR3aa: CASSTQGLVSDTQYF
v_gene: TRBV9; j_gene: TRBJ2-4; CDR3aa: CASSALDSKNIQYF
v_gene: TRBV6-7; j_gene: TRBJ2-7; CDR3aa: CASSYPPDRGLLYEQYF
v_gene: TRBV4-1; j_gene: TRBJ2-7; CDR3aa: CASSQVKDSYEQYF
v_gene: TRBV21-1; j_gene: TRBJ1-1; CDR3aa: CAKEQAPGNTEAFF
v_gene: TRBV4-3; j_gene: TRBJ1-1; CDR3aa: CASSQDLVLSGGTEAFF
v_gene: TRBV19; j_gene: TRBJ1-3; CDR3aa: CASSKGAGNTIYF
v_gene: TRBV7-9; j_gene: TRBJ2-7; CDR3aa: CASSLLQGADYEQYF
v_gene: TRBV4-1; j_gene: TRBJ1-1; CDR3aa: CASSQVGLMNTEAFF
v_gene: TRBV7-2; j_gene: TRBJ2-3; CDR3aa: CASSLETTDTQYF
v_gene: TRBV14; j_gene: TRBJ1-2; CDR3aa: CASSQDRDKETHGYTF
v_gene: TRBV28; j_gene: TRBJ2-7; CDR3aa: CASSLITGGYEQYF
v_gene: TRBV29-1; j_gene: TRBJ2-7; CDR3aa: CSAKDSPYEQYF
v_gene: TRBV11-2; j_gene: TRBJ2-7; CDR3aa: CASSSWTGSYEQYF
v_gene: TRBV5-1; j_gene: TRBJ2-3; CDR3aa: CASSFRIGTDTQYF
v_gene: TRBV9; j_gene: TRBJ1-2; CDR3aa: CASSVSGFDYGYTF
v_gene: TRBV5-1; j_gene: TRBJ1-2; CDR3aa: CASSLVGGVEGYGYTF
v_gene: TRBV5-1; j_gene: TRBJ1-2; CDR3aa: CASSQDRVGGYTF
v_gene: TRBV18; j_gene: TRBJ1-1; CDR3aa: CASSLYRGSTEAFF
v_gene: TRBV6-4; j_gene: TRBJ2-2; CDR3aa: CASSDSRLPNTGELFF
v_gene: TRBV28; j_gene: TRBJ1-1; CDR3aa: CASSQNTEAFF
v_gene: TRBV7-3; j_gene: TRBJ1-1; CDR3aa: CASSPTGQQNTEAFF
v_gene: TRBV6-1; j_gene: TRBJ1-1; CDR3aa: CATTLQGPTEAFF
v_gene: TRBV7-9; j_gene: TRBJ2-1; CDR3aa: CASSFLSREQFF
v_gene: TRBV27; j_gene: TRBJ1-1; CDR3aa: CASSPLTGMNTEAFF
v_gene: TRBV29-1; j_gene: TRBJ2-7; CDR3aa: CSVISRGDEQYF
v_gene: TRBV4-3; j_gene: TRBJ1-4; CDR3aa: CASSQVSWRRSNEKLFF
v_gene: TRBV13; j_gene: TRBJ2-1; CDR3aa: CASSPGLAGSPTYNEQFF
v_gene: TRBV7-2; j_gene: TRBJ2-4; CDR3aa: CASSLEILAGEWDKNIQYF
v_gene: TRBV11-3; j_gene: TRBJ1-3; CDR3aa: CASSLDLGAANTIYF
v_gene: TRBV7-9; j_gene: TRBJ2-5; CDR3aa: CASSSDSQETQYF
v_gene: TRBV6-6; j_gene: TRBJ1-2; CDR3aa: CASTETAGGGYTF
v_gene: TRBV19; j_gene: TRBJ2-6; CDR3aa: CASSRQGSGANVLTF
v_gene: TRBV29-1; j_gene: TRBJ1-2; CDR3aa: CSVGQGWVYGYTF
v_gene: TRBV27; j_gene: TRBJ2-7; CDR3aa: CASKQLGQGGYEQYF
v_gene: TRBV30; j_gene: TRBJ2-1; CDR3aa: CIGTSGRGGQFF